The sequence of this T cell receptor (beta chain) was determined in a study of blood T cell repertoires in COVID-19. On the study more broadly: Spain, Italy and the United States supplied samples that represented acute and convalescent COVID-19. PBMCs, B-cell-depleted T cells, or T cells provided the cDNA or gDNA that made up the material.

Trimming cost V 0 bases and J 0 bases; bases outside gene matches: 3. Per germline, CDR1 SGHDT and CDR2 YYEEEE. The CDR3 covers 16 residues. All enrollees were roughly 18 to 100 years old and from about 24 US areas. Original methodology: Amplifying reference gene primers gave estimates of nucleated cell counts. Some clones are missing from TCRdb's copy, which holds only in-frame ones; the method was immunoSEQ multiplex PCR. Clonal size and the V and J genes are those of that table, whereas D and trimming came from the DNA. The data contain roughly 380,000 clones, roughly 86% of them singletons. The specimen sequenced was PBMCs or T cells enriched from blood (not recorded which). J is TRBJ2-5 and V is TRBV5-6; the match to TRBD1 covers 9 bases. The clonotype was recovered from a woman in her thirties who had been exposed to COVID-19. The DNA of the CDR3 is TGTGCCAGCAGCTTGGACGGACAGGGGAACCAAGAGACCCAGTACTTC. It codes for CASSLDGQGNQETQYF.